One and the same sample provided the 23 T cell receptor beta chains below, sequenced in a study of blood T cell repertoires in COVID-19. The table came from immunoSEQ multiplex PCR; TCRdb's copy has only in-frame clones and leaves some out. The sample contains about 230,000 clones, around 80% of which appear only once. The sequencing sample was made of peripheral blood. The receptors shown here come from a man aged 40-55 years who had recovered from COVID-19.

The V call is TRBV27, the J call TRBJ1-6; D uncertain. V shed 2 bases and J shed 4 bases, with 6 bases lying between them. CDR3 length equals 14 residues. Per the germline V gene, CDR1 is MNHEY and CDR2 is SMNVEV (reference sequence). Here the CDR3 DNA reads TGTGCCAGCAGTTTAGGGCAGTATAATTCACCCCTCCACTTT. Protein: CASSLGQYNSPLHF.

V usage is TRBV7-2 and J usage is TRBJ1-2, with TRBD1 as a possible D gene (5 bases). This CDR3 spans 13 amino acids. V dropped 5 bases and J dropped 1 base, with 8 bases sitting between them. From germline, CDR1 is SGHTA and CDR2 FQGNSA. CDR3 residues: CASSLRGNYGYTF. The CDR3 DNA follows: TGTGCCAGCAGCCTTAGGGGTAACTATGGCTACACCTTC.

CDR3 amino acids: CASTPGQGAHNEQFF. The CDR3 DNA follows: TGTGCCAGCACCCCAGGGCAGGGGGCGCACAATGAGCAGTTCTTC. V usage is TRBV7-9 and J usage is TRBJ2-1; 8 nucleotides match TRBD1. The germline gives CDR1 SEHNR, CDR2 FQNEAQ (reference sequence). V lost 7 bases, J lost 5 bases, and 10 bases stayed unmatched. This CDR3 region has 15 residues. Drawing the rest from reference TRBV7-9 and TRBJ2-1, the complete variable domain is DTGVSQNPRHKITKRGQNVTFRCDPISEHNRLYWYRQTLGQGPEFLTYFQNEAQLEKSRLLSDRFSAERPKGSFSTLEIQRTEQGDSAMYLCASTPGQGAHNEQFFGPGTRLTVL.

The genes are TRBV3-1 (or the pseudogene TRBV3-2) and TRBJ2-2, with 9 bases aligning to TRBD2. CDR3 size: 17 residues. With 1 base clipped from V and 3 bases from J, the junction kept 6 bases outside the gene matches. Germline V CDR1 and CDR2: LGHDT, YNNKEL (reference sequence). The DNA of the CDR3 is TGTGCCAGCAGCCAAGGGGGGAGCGGGGGGTACACCGGGGAGCTGTTTTTT. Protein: CASSQGGSGGYTGELFF.

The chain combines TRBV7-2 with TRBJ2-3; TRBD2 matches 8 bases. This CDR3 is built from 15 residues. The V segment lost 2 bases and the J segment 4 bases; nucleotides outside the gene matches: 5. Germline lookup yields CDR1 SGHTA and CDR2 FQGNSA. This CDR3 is CASSLNGGEPDTQYF. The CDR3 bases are TGTGCCAGCAGCTTAAACGGGGGGGAACCAGATACGCAGTATTTT.

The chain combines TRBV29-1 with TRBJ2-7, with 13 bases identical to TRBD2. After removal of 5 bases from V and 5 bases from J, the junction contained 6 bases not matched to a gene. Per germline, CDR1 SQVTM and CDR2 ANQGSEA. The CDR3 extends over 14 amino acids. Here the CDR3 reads CSVLGLAGVHEQYF. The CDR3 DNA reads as TGCAGCGTTCTTGGACTAGCGGGAGTCCACGAGCAGTACTTC.

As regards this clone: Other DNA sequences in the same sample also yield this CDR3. CDR3 protein: CASSQDRAGGETQYF. CDR3 nucleotide sequence: TGCGCCAGCAGCCAAGATAGGGCAGGGGGGGAGACCCAGTACTTC. The chain combines TRBV4-3 with TRBJ2-5, with a weak D call TRBD1 (7 bases). Per germline, CDR1 LGHNA and CDR2 YSLEER. The CDR3 length is 15 residues. V shed 0 bases and J shed 5 bases, with 13 bases lying between them.

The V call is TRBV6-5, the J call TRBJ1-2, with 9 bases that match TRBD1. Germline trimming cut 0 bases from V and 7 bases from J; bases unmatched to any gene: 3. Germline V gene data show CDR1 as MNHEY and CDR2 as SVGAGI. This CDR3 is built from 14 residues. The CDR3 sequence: CASSYSRGQGGYTF. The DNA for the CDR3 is TGTGCCAGCAGTTACTCGAGGGGACAGGGTGGCTACACCTTC.

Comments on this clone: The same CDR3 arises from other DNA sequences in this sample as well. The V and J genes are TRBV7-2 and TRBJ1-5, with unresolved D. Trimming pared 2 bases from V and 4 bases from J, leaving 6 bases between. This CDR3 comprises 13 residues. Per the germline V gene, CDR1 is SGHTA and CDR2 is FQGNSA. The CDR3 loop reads CASSLRGNQPQHF. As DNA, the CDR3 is TGTGCCAGCAGCTTAAGAGGGAATCAGCCCCAGCATTTT.

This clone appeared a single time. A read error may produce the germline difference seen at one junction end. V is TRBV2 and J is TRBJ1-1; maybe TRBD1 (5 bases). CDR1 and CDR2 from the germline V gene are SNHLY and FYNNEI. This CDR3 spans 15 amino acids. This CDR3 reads CASIRFPGLQTPQLF. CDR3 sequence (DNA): TGTGCCAGCATTCGATTTCCGGGACTTCAAACTCCACAGCTTTTT.

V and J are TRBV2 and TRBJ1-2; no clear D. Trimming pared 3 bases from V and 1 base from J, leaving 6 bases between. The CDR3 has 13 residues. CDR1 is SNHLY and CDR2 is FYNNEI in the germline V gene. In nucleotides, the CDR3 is TGTGCCAGCAGTGATAGTTTTAACTATGGCTACACCTTC. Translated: CASSDSFNYGYTF.

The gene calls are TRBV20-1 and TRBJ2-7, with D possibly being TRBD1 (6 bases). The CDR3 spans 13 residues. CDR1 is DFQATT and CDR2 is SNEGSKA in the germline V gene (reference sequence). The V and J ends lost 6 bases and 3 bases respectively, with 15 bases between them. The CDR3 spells CSASRQARYEQYF. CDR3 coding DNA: TGCAGTGCCAGTAGACAGGCCCGCTACGAGCAGTACTTC.

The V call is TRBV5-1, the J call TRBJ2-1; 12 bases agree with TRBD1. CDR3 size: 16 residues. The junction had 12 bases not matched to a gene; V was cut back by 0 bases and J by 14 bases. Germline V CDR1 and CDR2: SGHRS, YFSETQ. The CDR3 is CASSLAWTGTGGFKFF. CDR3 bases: TGCGCCAGCAGCTTGGCTTGGACGGGGACAGGGGGCTTCAAGTTCTTC.

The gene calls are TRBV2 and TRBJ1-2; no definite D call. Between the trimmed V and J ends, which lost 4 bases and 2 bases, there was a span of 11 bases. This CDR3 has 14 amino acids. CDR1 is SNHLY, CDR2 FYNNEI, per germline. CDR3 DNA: TGTGCCAGCAGTGTTGCGTTAACCAACTATGGCTACACCTTC. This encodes CASSVALTNYGYTF.

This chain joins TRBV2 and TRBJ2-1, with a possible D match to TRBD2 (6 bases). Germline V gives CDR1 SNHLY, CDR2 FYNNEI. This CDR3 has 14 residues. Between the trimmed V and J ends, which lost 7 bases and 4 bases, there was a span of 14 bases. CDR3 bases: TGTGCCAGCACTCGCGGGATTCGGTACAATGAGCAGTTCTTC. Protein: CASTRGIRYNEQFF.

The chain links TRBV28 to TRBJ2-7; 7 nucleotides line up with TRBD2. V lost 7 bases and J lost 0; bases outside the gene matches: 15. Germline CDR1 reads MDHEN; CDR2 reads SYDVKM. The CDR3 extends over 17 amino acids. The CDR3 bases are TGTGCCAGCACGGGGGGACTGGGAGAGCAAAACTCCTACGAGCAGTACTTC. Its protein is CASTGGLGEQNSYEQYF.

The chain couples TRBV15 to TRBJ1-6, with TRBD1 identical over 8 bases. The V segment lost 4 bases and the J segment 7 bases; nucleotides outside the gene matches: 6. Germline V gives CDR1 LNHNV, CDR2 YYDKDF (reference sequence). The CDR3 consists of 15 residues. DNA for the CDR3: TGTGCCACCAGCAACGACAGGGGCAACAATTCACCCCTCCACTTT. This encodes CATSNDRGNNSPLHF.

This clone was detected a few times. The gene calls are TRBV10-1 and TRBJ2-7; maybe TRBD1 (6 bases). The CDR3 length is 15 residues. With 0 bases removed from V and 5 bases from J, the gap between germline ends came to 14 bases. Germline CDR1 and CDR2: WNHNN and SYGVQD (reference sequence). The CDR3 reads CASSESGANQDEQYF. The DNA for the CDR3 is TGCGCCAGCAGTGAGTCGGGGGCGAATCAGGACGAGCAGTACTTC.

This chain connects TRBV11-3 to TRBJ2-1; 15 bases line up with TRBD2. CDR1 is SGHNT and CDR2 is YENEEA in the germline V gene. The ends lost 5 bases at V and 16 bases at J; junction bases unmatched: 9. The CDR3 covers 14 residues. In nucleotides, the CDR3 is TGTGCCAGCAGCCAGCCGGGACTAGCGGGGGGAGAATTCTTC. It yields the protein CASSQPGLAGGEFF.

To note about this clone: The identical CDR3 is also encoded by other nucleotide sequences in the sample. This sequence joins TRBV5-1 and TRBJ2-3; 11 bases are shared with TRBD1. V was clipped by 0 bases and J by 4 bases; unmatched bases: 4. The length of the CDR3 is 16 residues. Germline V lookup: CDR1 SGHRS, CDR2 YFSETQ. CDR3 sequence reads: CASSLARTGGSDTQYF. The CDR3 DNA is TGCGCCAGCAGCTTGGCCAGGACAGGGGGCTCAGATACGCAGTATTTT. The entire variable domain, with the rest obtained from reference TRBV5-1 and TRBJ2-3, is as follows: KAGVTQTPRYLIKTRGQQVTLSCSPISGHRSVSWYQQTPGQGLQFLFEYFSETQRNKGNFPGRFSGRQFSNSRSEMNVSTLELGDSALYLCASSLARTGGSDTQYFGPGTRLTVL.

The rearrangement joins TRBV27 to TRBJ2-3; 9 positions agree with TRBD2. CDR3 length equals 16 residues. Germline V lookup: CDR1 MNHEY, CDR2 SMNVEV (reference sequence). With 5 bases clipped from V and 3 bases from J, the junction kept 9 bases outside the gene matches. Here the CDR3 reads CASSPLAGGPTDTQYF. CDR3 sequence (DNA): TGTGCCAGCAGTCCCCTGGCGGGAGGGCCTACAGATACGCAGTATTTT.

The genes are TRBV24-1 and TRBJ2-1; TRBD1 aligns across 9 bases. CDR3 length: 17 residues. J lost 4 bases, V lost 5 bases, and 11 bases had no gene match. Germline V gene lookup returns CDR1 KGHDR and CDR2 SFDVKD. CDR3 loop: CATSGGPPGQGYNEQFF. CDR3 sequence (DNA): TGTGCCACCAGTGGAGGGCCTCCGGGACAGGGTTACAATGAGCAGTTCTTC.

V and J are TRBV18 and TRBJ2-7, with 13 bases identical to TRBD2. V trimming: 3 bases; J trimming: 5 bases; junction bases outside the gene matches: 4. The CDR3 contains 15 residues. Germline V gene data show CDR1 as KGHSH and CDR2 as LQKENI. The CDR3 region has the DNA TGTGCCAGCTCACCCGGACTAGCGGGAGTAAACGAGCAGTACTTC. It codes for CASSPGLAGVNEQYF.